This T cell receptor (beta chain) comes out of a study of CD8 T cells in Susac syndrome. Turning to the study itself: When their blood was taken, patients with Susac syndrome were therapy-naive, taking corticosteroids, or taking intravenous immunoglobulin alone.

The CDR3 is 15 amino acids. The V gene end was trimmed by 5 bases and the J gene end by 9 bases; junction bases not matched to a gene: 11. When the RNA was reverse transcribed, random hexamers were used with an input of about 0.45 to 1 ug. Amplification of TCR beta CDR3 across 54 Vbeta and 13 Jbeta was performed with immunoSEQ multiplex PCR. TCRdb reprocessed the immunoSEQ multiplex PCR reads with MiXCR, giving one entry per CDR3 protein. The table has about 190,000 distinct CDR3 sequences, under 97% seen once. Peripheral blood CD8+ and CD4+ T cells were profiled by TCR beta sequencing. This clonotype was counted once.

The genes are TRBV12-3 or TRBV12-4 and TRBJ2-4; 9 bases line up with TRBD1. This TCR derives from a human donor with Susac syndrome. Sequenced material: CD4+ T cells from PBMCs. CDR3 sequence (DNA): TGTGCCAGCAGTCCCGGACAGGGGAATGACGGCATTCAGTACTTC. Translating gives CASSPGQGNDGIQYF.